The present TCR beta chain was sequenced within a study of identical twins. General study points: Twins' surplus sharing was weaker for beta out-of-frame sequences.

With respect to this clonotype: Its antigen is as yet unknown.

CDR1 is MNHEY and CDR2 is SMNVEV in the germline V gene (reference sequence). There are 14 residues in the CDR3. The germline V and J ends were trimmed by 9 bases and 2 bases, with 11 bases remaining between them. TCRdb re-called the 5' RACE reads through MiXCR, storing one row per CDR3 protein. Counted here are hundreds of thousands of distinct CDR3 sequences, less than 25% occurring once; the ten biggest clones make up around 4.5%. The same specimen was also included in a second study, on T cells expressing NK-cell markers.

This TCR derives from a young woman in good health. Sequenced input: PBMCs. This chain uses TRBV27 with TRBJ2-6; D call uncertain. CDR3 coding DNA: TGTGCCAGTGGGGTCCCTACTGGGGCCAACGTCCTGACTTTC. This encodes CASGVPTGANVLTF.